This T cell receptor beta chain was sequenced in a study of OX40 agonist ivuxolimab in advanced cancers. On the study more broadly: Patients in dose escalation had liver, melanoma, kidney or head and neck cancers. Cohort: 75% to 90% men, mean age 60, aged about 20 to 90.

Profiled with immunoSEQ multiplex PCR; TCRdb holds only in-frame clones, not every one. The sample carries about 79,000 clones, about 85% recorded once. The CDR3 is made up of 14 amino acids. Trimming cost V 2 bases and J 7 bases, with 14 bases left between them. Germline V CDR1 and CDR2: MGHRA, YSYEKL. The rearrangement joins TRBV4-1 to TRBJ1-2; a possible D gene is TRBD1 (6 bases). The sequencing here drew on CD4+ or CD8+ T cells sorted from blood, taken in a trial of the OX40 agonist ivuxolimab. The sequence was collected from an adult with an advanced solid tumor such as melanoma, head and neck, liver or kidney cancer. CDR3 loop: CASSQHTGLVGYTF. CDR3 in DNA: TGCGCCAGCAGCCAACATACAGGGTTAGTTGGCTACACCTTC.